A selection of T cell receptor beta chains follows, all from one sample in a study of T cells in Graves' hyperthyroidism and ophthalmopathy. In TCRdb, the multiplex PCR reads were re-called with MiXCR into one record per CDR3 protein. The table shows about 640,000 distinct CDR3 sequences, with around 21% occurring only once. The sequenced sample was blood. The source of these receptors is a young man with Graves' ophthalmopathy. Each CDR3 is given with its conserved first and last residue. A D gene is named only where the DNA matches it firmly. The listing skips clone size in some rows; elsewhere it reads once, few, many or a size class.

j_call clone_size v_call d_call cdr3_nt cdr3_aa
TRBJ1-5 many TRBV12-3/TRBV12-4 . TGTGCCAGCAGTTATAGTGCTAGCCAGCCCCAGCATTTT CASSYSASQPQHF
TRBJ2-1 . TRBV12-3/TRBV12-4 TRBD2 TGTGCCAGCAGTTTAGAGGGGACTAGCGGCCCAGGGCGGATCAATGAGCAGTTCTTC CASSLEGTSGPGRINEQFF
TRBJ2-7 few TRBV4-1 TRBD1 TGCGCCAGCAGCCAAGCGGAACAGGGGATCGTCTACGAGCAGTACTTC CASSQAEQGIVYEQYF
TRBJ1-5 . TRBV7-9 . TGTGCCAGCAGCTTAGGTAAGGGGCAGCCCCAGCATTTT CASSLGKGQPQHF
TRBJ2-7 . TRBV5-1 TRBD2 TGCGCCAGCAGGGCACTAGCGGGAGGGGACGAGCAGTACTTC CASRALAGGDEQYF
TRBJ1-5 . TRBV27 . . CASTVTGDRPTIAISPSIF
TRBJ2-1 once TRBV7-6 TRBD2 TGTGCCAGCAGCCCGGGGCTAGCGGGAGGTTTTTACAATGAGCAGTTCTTC CASSPGLAGGFYNEQFF
TRBJ1-1 many TRBV20-1 . TGCAGTGCTAGACAGGGGAGGGGCACTGAAGCTTTCTTT CSARQGRGTEAFF
TRBJ2-1 . TRBV5-6 TRBD2 TGTGCCAGCAGCTTGCGAACGGGACTAGCGGGAGTAGGGATTGAGCAGTTCTTC CASSLRTGLAGVGIEQFF
TRBJ2-7 few TRBV11-2 TRBD2 TGTGCCAGCAGCTTAGTTGACGGGGGGGGAGGGTACGAGCAGTACTTC CASSLVDGGGGYEQYF
TRBJ2-5 . TRBV6-2/TRBV6-3 TRBD2 TGTGCCAGCAGTTACTCTACCCTTAGCGGGAGGGCCGAGATCGAGACCCAGTACTTC CASSYSTLSGRAEIETQYF
TRBJ2-5 . TRBV9 . TGTGCCAGCAGCGTAGCGGGACCAGGAGAGACCCAGTACTTC CASSVAGPGETQYF
TRBJ2-3 . TRBV9 . TGTGCCAGCAGCGTAGCTGGAGGCCCGGCAGATACGCAGTATTTT CASSVAGGPADTQYF
TRBJ2-3 . TRBV9 TRBD1 TGTGCCAGCACACGTGGGGACAGGGTCACAGATACGCAGTATTTT CASTRGDRVTDTQYF
TRBJ2-7 many TRBV7-8 . TGTGCCAGCAGCCCTGCCAGGGTAAGCTCCTACGAGCAGTACTTC CASSPARVSSYEQYF
TRBJ2-7 few TRBV2 TRBD1 TGTGCCAGCAGTGAAGCGCGAGACAGGGTTCACGAGCAGTACTTC CASSEARDRVHEQYF
TRBJ1-1 few TRBV19 . TGTGCCAGCACAGGATACCGGGAATCTATATACCCAGCTTTCTTT CASTGYRESIYPAFF
TRBJ2-2 few TRBV27 TRBD1 TGTGCCAGCAGGTGGACAGGGGCCGGGGAGCTGTTTTTT CASRWTGAGELFF
TRBJ1-5 few TRBV6-1 TRBD1 TGTGCCAGCAGCCCCCCCTCGACAGGGGGAGGTCAGCCCCAGCATTTT CASSPPSTGGGQPQHF
TRBJ2-4 many TRBV27 TRBD2 TGTGCCAGCAGTCCCAGCGGGGGGCCAAACATTCAGTACTTC CASSPSGGPNIQYF
TRBJ2-3 . TRBV7-6 . TGTGCCAGCAGCACCCGAACCAAAACGGGACGGAGCACAGATACGCAGTATTTT CASSTRTKTGRSTDTQYF
TRBJ2-7 . TRBV11-1 TRBD2 TGTGCCAGCAGCCCGTCGGGGGGGTATCTCGTTTACGAGCAGTACTTC CASSPSGGYLVYEQYF
TRBJ2-1 many TRBV29-1 . TGCAGCGTTGAAGATGGGGGCGGGGTGGTAGGTGAGCAGTTCTTC CSVEDGGGVVGEQFF
TRBJ2-5 . TRBV6-1 . TGTGCCAGCAGTGATGAACAGGGTGTTGTAGAGACCCAGTACTTC CASSDEQGVVETQYF
TRBJ2-1 . TRBV27 TRBD2 TGTGCCAGCAGTCCTACTAGCGGGAGCGGCAATGAGCAGTTCTTC CASSPTSGSGNEQFF
TRBJ2-5 few TRBV20-1 TRBD2 TGCAGTGCTAGAGATGCAGCGGGAGTAGAGACCCAGTACTTC CSARDAAGVETQYF
TRBJ2-3 . TRBV11-2 . TGTGCCAGCAGCTTACTACGCGCAGATACGCAGTATTTT CASSLLRADTQYF